This T cell receptor (beta chain) stems from a study of blood T cell repertoires in COVID-19 (TCRdb year 2020). Regarding the study in general: Collaborator samples came from the United States, Italy and Spain and covered acute and convalescent phases of COVID-19. Samples came from the ongoing ImmuneRACE study (first 160 participants) plus 1,254 subjects from 6 global collaborators. Subjects who had been exposed to COVID-19, were actively infected with it, or had recovered from it provided the deeply sampled blood TCRbeta repertoires that made up the dataset. HLA class I and class II types, where available, came from metadata supplied by the sample provider rather than from assay-based typing. The repertoires were made available in a free public database intended to serve as a resource for research on the immune response to SARS-CoV-2. Sample metadata almost always included a de-identified subject ID, COVID-19 status, age in years and sex. The material from the prospective study consisted of cDNA or gDNA derived from T cells, B-cell-depleted T cells, or PBMCs. Study-wide conclusions, independent of this receptor: The quantity of clinical and demographic metadata differed by source and by participant and was supplied without curation.

This clone was detected only a few times. It lacks a known antigen. Base qualities are missing; no much larger clone stands one base away. Each collaborating institution followed its own protocols to collect whole blood in K2EDTA tubes. For TCRbeta analysis, collaborator samples were shipped as frozen whole blood, as isolated PBMCs, or as DNA extracted from either sample type. Reading from cysteine to phenylalanine, the CDR3 counts 16 amino acids. The CDR3 DNA has 48 bases and is translated from base 1. Per the germline V gene, LGHNA is the CDR1 and YSLEER is the CDR2. V is pared back by 0 bases and J by 6 bases, with 17 bases lying between the germline termini. TCRbeta CDR3 regions were amplified from genomic DNA by means of the immunoSEQ Assay, a bias-controlled multiplex PCR. In the authors' own workflow: The number of nucleated cells in each sample was estimated by amplification of reference gene primers within the assay. To quantify the absolute abundance of each unique TCRbeta CDR3 rearrangement, sequence reads were collapsed and filtered. For each sample, productive Simpson clonality was calculated as the square root of Simpson's diversity index across productive rearrangements. Not all clones reach the TCRdb copy of this immuneACCESS table, which keeps in-frame sequences only. Checked studies attribute under half of the gap to unresolved V genes and leave the rest unexplained. The DNA was the basis for D and trimming; V, J and clone size are from that table. This sample is represented by about 240,000 clones; roughly 82% of them were singletons. About 4.4% of the sample is in the top ten clones.

The sequenced sample consisted of peripheral blood. This receptor was taken from a woman in her sixties or seventies with acute or convalescent COVID-19. The sequence links TRBV4-3 to TRBJ1-2; matching of 6 bases hints at TRBD1 as the D gene. The sequence in DNA is TGCGCCAGCAGCCAAGATCCGCAGGGGTTATCTAATGGCTACACCTTC. Its product reads: CASSQDPQGLSNGYTF.